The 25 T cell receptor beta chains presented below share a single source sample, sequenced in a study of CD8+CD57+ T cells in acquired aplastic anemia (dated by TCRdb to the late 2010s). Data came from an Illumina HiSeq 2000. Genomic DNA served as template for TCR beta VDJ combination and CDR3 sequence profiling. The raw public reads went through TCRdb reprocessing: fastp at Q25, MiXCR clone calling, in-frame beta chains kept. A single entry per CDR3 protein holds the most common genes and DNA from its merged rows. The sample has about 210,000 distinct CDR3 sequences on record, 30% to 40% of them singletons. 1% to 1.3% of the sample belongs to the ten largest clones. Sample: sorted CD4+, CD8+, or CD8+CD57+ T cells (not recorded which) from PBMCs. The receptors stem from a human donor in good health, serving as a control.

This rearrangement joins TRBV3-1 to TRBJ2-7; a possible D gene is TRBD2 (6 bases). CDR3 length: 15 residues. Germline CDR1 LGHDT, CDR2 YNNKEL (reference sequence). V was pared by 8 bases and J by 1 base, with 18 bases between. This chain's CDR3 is CASWRSGTSSYEQYF. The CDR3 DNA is TGTGCCAGCTGGCGATCCGGGACTTCATCCTACGAGCAGTACTTC.

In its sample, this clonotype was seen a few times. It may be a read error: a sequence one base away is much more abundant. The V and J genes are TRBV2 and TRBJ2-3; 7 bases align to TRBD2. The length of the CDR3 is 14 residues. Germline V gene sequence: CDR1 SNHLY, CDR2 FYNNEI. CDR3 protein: CARSEGLGGQTQYF. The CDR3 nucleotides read TGTGCCCGCAGTGAAGGACTAGGAGGTCAGACGCAGTATTTT.

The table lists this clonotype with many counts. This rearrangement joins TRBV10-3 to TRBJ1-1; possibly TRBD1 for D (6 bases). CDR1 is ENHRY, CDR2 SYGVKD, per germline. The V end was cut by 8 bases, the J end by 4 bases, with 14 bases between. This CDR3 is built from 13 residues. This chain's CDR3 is CAIGGRGRTEAFF. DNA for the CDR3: TGTGCCATCGGGGGCCGGGGTCGCACTGAAGCTTTCTTT.

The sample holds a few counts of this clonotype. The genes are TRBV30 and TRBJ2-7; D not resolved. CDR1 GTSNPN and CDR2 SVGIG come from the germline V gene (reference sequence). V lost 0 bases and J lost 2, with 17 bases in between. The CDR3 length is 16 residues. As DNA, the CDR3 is TGTGCCTGGAGTGTACAGACGTGGTATAAAACCTACGAGCAGTACTTC. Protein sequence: CAWSVQTWYKTYEQYF.

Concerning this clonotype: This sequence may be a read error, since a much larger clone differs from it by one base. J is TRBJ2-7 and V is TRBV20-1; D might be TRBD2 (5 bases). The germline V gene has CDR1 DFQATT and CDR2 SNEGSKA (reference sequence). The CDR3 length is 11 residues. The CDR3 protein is CSARDFWEQHF. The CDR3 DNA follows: TGCAGTGCTAGAGATTTCTGGGAGCAGCACTTC.

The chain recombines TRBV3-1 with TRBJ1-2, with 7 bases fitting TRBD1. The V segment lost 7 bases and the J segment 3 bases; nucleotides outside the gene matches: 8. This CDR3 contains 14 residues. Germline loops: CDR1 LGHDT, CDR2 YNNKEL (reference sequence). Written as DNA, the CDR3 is TGTGCCAGCAACAGTACAGGGGCTTACTATGGCTACACCTTC. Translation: CASNSTGAYYGYTF.

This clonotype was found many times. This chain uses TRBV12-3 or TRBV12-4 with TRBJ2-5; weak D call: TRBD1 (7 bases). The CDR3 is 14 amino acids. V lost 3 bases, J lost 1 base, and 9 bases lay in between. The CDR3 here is CASSFQGGQETQYF. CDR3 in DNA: TGTGCCAGCAGTTTCCAGGGGGGCCAAGAGACCCAGTACTTC.

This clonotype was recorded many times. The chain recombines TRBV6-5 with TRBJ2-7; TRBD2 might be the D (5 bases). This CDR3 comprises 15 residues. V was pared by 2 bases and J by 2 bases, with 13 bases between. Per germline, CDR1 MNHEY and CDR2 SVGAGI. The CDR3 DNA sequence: TGTGCCAGCAGTTACGAGGGAAGGAGCGCCTACGAGCAGTACTTC. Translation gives CASSYEGRSAYEQYF.

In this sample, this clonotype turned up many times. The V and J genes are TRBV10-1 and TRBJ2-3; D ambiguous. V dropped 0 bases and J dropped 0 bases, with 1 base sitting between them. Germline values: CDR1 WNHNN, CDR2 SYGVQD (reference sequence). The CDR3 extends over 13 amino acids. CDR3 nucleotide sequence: TGCGCCAGCAGTGAGTCTAGCACAGATACGCAGTATTTT. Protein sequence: CASSESSTDTQYF.

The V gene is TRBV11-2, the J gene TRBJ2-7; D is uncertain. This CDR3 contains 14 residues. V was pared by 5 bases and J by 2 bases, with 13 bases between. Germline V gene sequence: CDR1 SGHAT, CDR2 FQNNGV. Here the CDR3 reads CASSPLLGTYEQYF. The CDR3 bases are TGTGCCAGCAGCCCATTGCTAGGGACCTACGAGCAGTACTTC.

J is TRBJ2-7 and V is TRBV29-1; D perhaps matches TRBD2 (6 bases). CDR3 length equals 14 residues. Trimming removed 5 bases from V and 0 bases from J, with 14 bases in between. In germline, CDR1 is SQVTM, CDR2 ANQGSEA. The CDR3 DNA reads TGCAGCGTTTCACCGGGACTGCACTCCTACGAGCAGTACTTC. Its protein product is CSVSPGLHSYEQYF.

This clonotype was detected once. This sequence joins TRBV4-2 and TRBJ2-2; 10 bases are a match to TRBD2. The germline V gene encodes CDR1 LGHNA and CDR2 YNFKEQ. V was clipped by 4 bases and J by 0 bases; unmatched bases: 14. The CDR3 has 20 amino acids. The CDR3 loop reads CASSPTPAPGLATNTGELFF. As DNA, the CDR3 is TGTGCCAGCAGCCCCACCCCCGCCCCGGGACTAGCGACGAACACCGGGGAGCTGTTTTTT.

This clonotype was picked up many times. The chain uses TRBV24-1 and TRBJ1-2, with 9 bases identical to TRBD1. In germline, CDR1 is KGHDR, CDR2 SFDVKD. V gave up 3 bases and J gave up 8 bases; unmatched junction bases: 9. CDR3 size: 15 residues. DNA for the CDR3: TGTGCCACCAGTGATGCACAGGGGGCGCCACGCGGCTACACCTTC. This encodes CATSDAQGAPRGYTF.

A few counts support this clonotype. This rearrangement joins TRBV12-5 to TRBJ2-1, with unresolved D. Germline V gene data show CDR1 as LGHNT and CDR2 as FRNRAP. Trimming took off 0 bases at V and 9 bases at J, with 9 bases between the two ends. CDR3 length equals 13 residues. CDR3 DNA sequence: TGTGCTAGTGGTTTGGTACTCAGTGGTGAGCAGTTCTTC. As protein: CASGLVLSGEQFF. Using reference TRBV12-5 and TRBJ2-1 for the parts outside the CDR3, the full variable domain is DARVTQTPRHKVTEMGQEVTMRCQPILGHNTVFWYRQTMMQGLELLAYFRNRAPLDDSGMPKDRFSAEMPDATLATLKIQPSEPRDSAVYFCASGLVLSGEQFFGPGTRLTVL.

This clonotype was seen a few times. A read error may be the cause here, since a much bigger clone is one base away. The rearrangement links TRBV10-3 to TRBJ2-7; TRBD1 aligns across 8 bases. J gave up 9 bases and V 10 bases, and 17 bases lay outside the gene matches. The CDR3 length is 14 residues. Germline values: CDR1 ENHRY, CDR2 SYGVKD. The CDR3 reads CATAGRDRKNVQYF. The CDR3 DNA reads TGTGCCACAGCGGGCCGGGACAGGAAAAACGTGCAGTACTTC.

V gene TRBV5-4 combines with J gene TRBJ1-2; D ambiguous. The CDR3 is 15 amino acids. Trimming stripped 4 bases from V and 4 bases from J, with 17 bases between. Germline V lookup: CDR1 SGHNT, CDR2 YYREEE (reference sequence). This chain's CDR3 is CASSPERTFRYGYTF. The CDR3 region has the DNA TGTGCCAGCAGCCCGGAGAGGACTTTCCGCTATGGCTACACCTTC. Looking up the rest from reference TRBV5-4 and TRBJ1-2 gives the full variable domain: ETGVTQSPTHLIKTRGQQVTLRCSSQSGHNTVSWYQQALGQGPQFIFQYYREEENGRGNFPPRFSGLQFPNYSSELNVNALELDDSALYLCASSPERTFRYGYTFGSGTRLTVV.

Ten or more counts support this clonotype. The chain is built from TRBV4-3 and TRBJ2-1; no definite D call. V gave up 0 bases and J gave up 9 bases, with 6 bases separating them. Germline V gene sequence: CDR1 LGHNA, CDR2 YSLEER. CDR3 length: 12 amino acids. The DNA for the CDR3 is TGCGCCAGCAGCCAAGAAGGCGGTGAGCAGTTCTTC. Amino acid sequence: CASSQEGGEQFF.

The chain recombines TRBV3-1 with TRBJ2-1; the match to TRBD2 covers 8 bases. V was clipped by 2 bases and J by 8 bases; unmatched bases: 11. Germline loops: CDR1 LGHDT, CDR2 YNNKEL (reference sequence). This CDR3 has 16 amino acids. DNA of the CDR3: TGTGCCAGCAGCCAAAGGGGGGGCGCTAGCGGGTATGAGCAGTTCTTC. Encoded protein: CASSQRGGASGYEQFF.

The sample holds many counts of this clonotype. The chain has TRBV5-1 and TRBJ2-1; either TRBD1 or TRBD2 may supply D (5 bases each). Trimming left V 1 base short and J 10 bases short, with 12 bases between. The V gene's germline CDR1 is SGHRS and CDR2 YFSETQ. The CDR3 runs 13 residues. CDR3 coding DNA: TGCGCCAGCAGCTTGCGGGGCCCGGGGGAGCAGTTCTTC. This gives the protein CASSLRGPGEQFF.

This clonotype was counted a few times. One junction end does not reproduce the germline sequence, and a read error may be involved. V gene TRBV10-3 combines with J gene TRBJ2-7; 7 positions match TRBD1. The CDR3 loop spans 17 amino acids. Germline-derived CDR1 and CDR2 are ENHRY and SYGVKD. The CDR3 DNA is TGTGCCAGCAGTTACCCGACCCTAAAGGGACAGTCCTACGAGCAGTACTTC. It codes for CASSYPTLKGQSYEQYF.

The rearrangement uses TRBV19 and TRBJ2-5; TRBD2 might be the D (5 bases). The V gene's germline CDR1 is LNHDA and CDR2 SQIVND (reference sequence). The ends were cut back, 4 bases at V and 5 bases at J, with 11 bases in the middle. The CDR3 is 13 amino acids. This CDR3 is CASSKAERETQYF. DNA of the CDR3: TGTGCCAGTAGTAAGGCGGAGCGGGAGACCCAGTACTTC.

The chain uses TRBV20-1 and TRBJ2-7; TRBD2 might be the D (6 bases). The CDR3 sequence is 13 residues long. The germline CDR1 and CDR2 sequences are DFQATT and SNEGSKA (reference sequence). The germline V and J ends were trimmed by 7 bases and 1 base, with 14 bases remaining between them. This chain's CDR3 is CSVQRGISYEQYF. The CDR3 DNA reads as TGCAGTGTACAACGGGGGATTTCCTACGAGCAGTACTTC.

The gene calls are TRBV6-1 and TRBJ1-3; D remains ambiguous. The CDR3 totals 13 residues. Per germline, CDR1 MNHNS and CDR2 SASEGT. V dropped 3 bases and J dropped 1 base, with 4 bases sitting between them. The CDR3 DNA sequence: TGTGCCAGCAGTGACCAGTCTGGAAACACCATATATTTT. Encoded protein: CASSDQSGNTIYF.

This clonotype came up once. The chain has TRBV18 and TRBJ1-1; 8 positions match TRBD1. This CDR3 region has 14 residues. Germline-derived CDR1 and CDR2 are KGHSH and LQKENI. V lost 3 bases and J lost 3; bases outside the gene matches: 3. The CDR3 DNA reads TGTGCCAGCTCACCCCGACAGGGGTACACTGAAGCTTTCTTT. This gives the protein CASSPRQGYTEAFF.

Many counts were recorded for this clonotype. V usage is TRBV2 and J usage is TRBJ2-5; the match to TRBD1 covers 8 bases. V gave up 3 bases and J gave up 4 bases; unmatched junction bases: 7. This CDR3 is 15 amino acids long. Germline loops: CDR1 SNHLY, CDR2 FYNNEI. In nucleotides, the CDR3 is TGTGCCAGCAGTGAGGCCCAGGGGGCGGGAGAGACCCAGTACTTC. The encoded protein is CASSEAQGAGETQYF.